This TCR beta chain is drawn from a study of technical replicates of blood from several donors. Assay: immunoSEQ multiplex PCR; the TCRdb copy retains only in-frame clones and omits some. The sample holds tens of thousands of clones, 85% to 95% seen once. CDR1 is LGHNA, CDR2 YSLEER, per germline. This CDR3 comprises 14 residues. V lost 4 bases to trimming and J lost 5 bases, with 14 bases between them. The sequencing sample was made of T cells isolated from PBMCs. The gene calls are TRBV4-3 and TRBJ1-1; the D gene is possibly TRBD1 (6 bases). The TCR was taken from a human donor in good health. The CDR3 spells CASSPRYRETEAFF. CDR3 in DNA: TGCGCCAGCAGCCCTAGATACAGGGAAACTGAAGCTTTCTTT.